This TCR beta chain was obtained from a study of T cells in Graves' hyperthyroidism and ophthalmopathy. RNA transcripts served as the template for amplifying TCR beta CDR3 regions. First-round RT-PCR with HTBI primers amplified the TCR CDR3 region. MiXCR was run by TCRdb on the multiplex PCR reads, yielding one entry per CDR3 protein. The data show around 440,000 distinct CDR3 sequences, with 15% to 19% seen just once and roughly 7.7% held by the top ten. V was cut by 0 bases and J by 1 base, with 10 bases left in between. There are 16 residues in the CDR3. Germline loops: CDR1 SGDLS, CDR2 YYNGEE. The origin of this receptor is a woman aged 18-29 years with Graves' hyperthyroidism. The rearrangement uses TRBV9 and TRBJ2-2; D is perhaps TRBD2 (6 bases). Sequenced input: blood. CDR3 nucleotide sequence: TGTGCCAGCAGCGTAGGGGGACTGATGAACACCGGGGAGCTGTTTTTT. It codes for CASSVGGLMNTGELFF. Using reference TRBV9 and TRBJ2-2 for the parts outside the CDR3, the full variable domain is DSGVTQTPKHLITATGQRVTLRCSPRSGDLSVYWYQQSLDQGLQFLIQYYNGEERAKGNILERFSAQQFPDLHSELNLSSLELGDSALYFCASSVGGLMNTGELFFGEGSRLTVL.